A single sample gave rise to the 11 T cell receptor beta chains below, sequenced in a study of blood T cell repertoires in COVID-19. Profiled with immunoSEQ multiplex PCR; TCRdb holds only in-frame clones, not every one. The sample has roughly 230,000 clones, about 83% seen once; the top ten hold 8.5% to 10%. Source material: peripheral blood. The receptors come from a man aged 40-50 years with active or convalescent COVID-19.

This clone has a handful of counts. This chain uses TRBV4-1 with TRBJ2-7, with TRBD2 matching over 10 bases. Germline V gene data show CDR1 as MGHRA and CDR2 as YSYEKL. With V trimmed by 2 bases and J by 0 bases, 13 bases remained unmatched. The CDR3 has 19 residues. The DNA of the CDR3 is TGCGCCAGCAGCCAATATTTCCGGGGTTCTAGCGGGGGCTCCTACGAGCAGTACTTC. This codes for CASSQYFRGSSGGSYEQYF.

The J gene is TRBJ2-3, the V gene TRBV5-4; maybe TRBD2 (7 bases). There are 18 residues in the CDR3. V lost 0 bases, J lost 0 bases, and 17 bases lay in between. Per germline, CDR1 SGHNT and CDR2 YYREEE (reference sequence). The DNA for the CDR3 is TGTGCCAGCAGCTTGGAGTCGGTCGGGGGGCGGAGCACAGATACGCAGTATTTT. Its protein product is CASSLESVGGRSTDTQYF.

This clone appeared a single time. The chain carries TRBV24-1 and TRBJ2-2; 9 bases align to TRBD2. The CDR3 is 15 amino acids. The germline gives CDR1 KGHDR, CDR2 SFDVKD. J was trimmed by 8 bases and V by 7 bases; bases with no gene match: 10. CDR3 loop: CATRDSASGKGELFF. As DNA, the CDR3 is TGTGCCACCAGAGACAGCGCTAGCGGGAAGGGGGAGCTGTTTTTT.

This clone occurred once. The chain employs TRBV27 and TRBJ2-5, with 9 bases matching TRBD1. J lost 5 bases, V lost 6 bases, and 10 bases had no gene match. CDR1 and CDR2 from the germline V gene are MNHEY and SMNVEV (reference sequence). This CDR3 has 15 amino acids. CDR3 sequence (DNA): TGTGCCAGCAGCCGATCTACAGGGGGCGAGGAGACCCAGTACTTC. It specifies CASSRSTGGEETQYF.

This clone was recorded only once. The chain has TRBV7-2 and TRBJ1-5, with D maybe TRBD1 (6 bases). From germline, CDR1 is SGHTA and CDR2 FQGNSA. The length of the CDR3 is 15 residues. Deletions cut 5 bases from V and 6 bases from J, with 17 bases between. The CDR3 reads CASSLTQGSGQPQHF. The DNA of the CDR3 is TGTGCCAGCAGCCTAACACAGGGATCAGGTCAGCCCCAGCATTTT. The complete variable domain, with remaining parts taken from reference TRBV7-2 and TRBJ1-5, reads GAGVSQSPSNKVTEKGKDVELRCDPISGHTALYWYRQSLGQGLEFLIYFQGNSAPDKSGLPSDRFSAERTGGSVSTLTIQRTQQEDSAVYLCASSLTQGSGQPQHFGDGTRLSIL.

This clone was observed a few times. The chain joins TRBV3-1 (or the pseudogene TRBV3-2) to TRBJ1-6; D is unclear. CDR3 size: 15 residues. Deletions cut 4 bases from V and 7 bases from J, with 14 bases between. CDR1 and CDR2 from the germline V gene are LGHDT and YNNKEL (reference sequence). The CDR3 DNA is TGTGCCAGCAGCCCTAGTGGACCGGGGAATTCACCCCTCCACTTT. This sequence encodes CASSPSGPGNSPLHF.

CDR3 protein: CASSFTSGGTEQFF. The CDR3 DNA reads TGTGCCAGCAGCTTCACTAGCGGGGGGACTGAGCAGTTCTTC. The chain is built from TRBV7-2 and TRBJ2-1; 12 positions match TRBD2. J gave up 9 bases and V 3 bases, and 3 bases lay outside the gene matches. Germline CDR1 SGHTA, CDR2 FQGNSA. This CDR3 region has 14 residues.

This clone was observed a single time. V gene TRBV2 combines with J gene TRBJ1-2, with a tentative D call TRBD1 (6 bases). From germline, CDR1 is SNHLY and CDR2 FYNNEI. CDR3 size: 14 residues. Trimming stripped 3 bases from V and 7 bases from J, with 15 bases between. The CDR3 nucleotides read TGTGCCAGCAGTGAGGACAGCGGTTTCTTTGGCTACACCTTC. Translating it yields CASSEDSGFFGYTF.

The genes are TRBV10-3 and TRBJ2-2; D uncertain. Trimming shortened V by 11 bases and J by 6 bases, and 16 bases separated the two germline ends. Germline loops: CDR1 ENHRY, CDR2 SYGVKD. The CDR3 is 13 amino acids. CDR3 DNA: TGTGCCGTCTGGTGGGCCGGATCCGGGGAGCTGTTTTTT. Encoded protein: CAVWWAGSGELFF.

V is TRBV7-6 and J is TRBJ2-3, with D tentatively TRBD2 (6 bases). The V end was cut by 5 bases, the J end by 1 base, with 19 bases between. CDR3 size: 17 residues. Germline V gene sequence: CDR1 SGHVS, CDR2 FNYEAQ. The CDR3 DNA reads TGTGCCAGCAGCCCCTTTTTTCCGGGAGAAGGCACAGATACGCAGTATTTT. This sequence encodes CASSPFFPGEGTDTQYF.

In regard to this clone: Mismatch with germline at one junction end may stem from a read error. The genes are TRBV12-3 or TRBV12-4 and TRBJ1-2; TRBD1 is a possible D gene (5 bases). This CDR3 is 12 amino acids long. The DNA for the CDR3 is TGTGCCAGCAGTTCCCCCCGGGACTCCCGTATCTTC. Its protein product is CASSSPRDSRIF.